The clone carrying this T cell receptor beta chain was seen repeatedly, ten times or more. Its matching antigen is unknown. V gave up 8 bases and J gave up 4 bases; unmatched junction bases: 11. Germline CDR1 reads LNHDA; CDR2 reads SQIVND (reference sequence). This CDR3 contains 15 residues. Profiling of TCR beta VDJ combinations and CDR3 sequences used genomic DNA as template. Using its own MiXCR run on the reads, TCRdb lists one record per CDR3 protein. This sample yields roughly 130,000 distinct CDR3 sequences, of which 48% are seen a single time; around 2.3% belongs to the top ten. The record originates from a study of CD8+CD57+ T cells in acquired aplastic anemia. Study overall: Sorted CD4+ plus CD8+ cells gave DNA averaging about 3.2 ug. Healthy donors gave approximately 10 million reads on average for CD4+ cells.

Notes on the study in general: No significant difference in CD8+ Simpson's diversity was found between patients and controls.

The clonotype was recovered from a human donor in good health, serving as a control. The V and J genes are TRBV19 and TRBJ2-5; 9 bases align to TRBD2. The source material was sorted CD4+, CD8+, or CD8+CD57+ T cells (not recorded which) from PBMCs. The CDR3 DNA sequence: TGTGCCAGTTCCCCCCAAGCGGGGGGAGGAGAGACCCAGTACTTC. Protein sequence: CASSPQAGGGETQYF.